This T cell receptor beta chain appears in the sequencing data of a study of control samples from healthy donors and cancer patients. Clones were read by immunoSEQ multiplex PCR, and TCRdb kept only the in-frame ones, dropping some. Of around 82,000 clones listed, 89% were seen once; the top ten hold 6.5% to 7.5%. There are 14 residues in the CDR3. Germline V CDR1 and CDR2: LNHNV, YYDKDF (reference sequence). Trimming cost V 5 bases and J 7 bases, with 17 bases left between them. This TCR was sampled from a man aged 50 to 60 in good health. The sample consisted of blood. V usage is TRBV15 and J usage is TRBJ2-5; D possibly matches TRBD1 or TRBD2 (5 bases each). Here the CDR3 reads CATSGADPGRTQYF. The CDR3 DNA is TGTGCCACCAGCGGGGCAGACCCGGGGAGGACCCAGTACTTC. The full variable domain, rest sourced from reference TRBV15 and TRBJ2-5, is DAMVIQNPRYQVTQFGKPVTLSCSQTLNHNVMYWYQQKSSQAPKLLFHYYDKDFNNEADTPDNFQSRRPNTSFCFLDIRSPGLGDTAMYLCATSGADPGRTQYFGPGTRLLVL.